What follows is one T cell receptor (beta chain) and its context. Its antigen is undetermined. The data belong to a study of beta chain features in type 1 diabetes. Study-level findings and limits: More deletions and fewer insertions at VDJ junctions were found in patients with type 1 diabetes. Patients with Type 1 diabetes showed moderately but significantly shorter TCRB CDR3s in all four CD4+ subsets.

Germline V gene sequence: CDR1 SGHTA, CDR2 FQGNSA. The CDR3 loop spans 15 amino acids. V gave up 2 bases and J gave up 3 bases; unmatched junction bases: 4. Reverse transcribing all isolated RNA meant expressed TCRB transcripts were sequenced. Produced via immunoSEQ multiplex PCR; TCRdb's table is partial and in-frame only. This sample yields about 41,000 clones, of which about 68% are seen a single time; 1.5% to 2% belongs to the top ten. Sequenced material: Tregs from blood. The origin of this receptor is a man younger than 45 with type 1 diabetes. Some clones in this sample may be carry-over from other donors' samples. The chain employs TRBV7-2 and TRBJ2-5, with 9 bases lining up with TRBD2. The CDR3 DNA reads TGTGCCAGCAGCTTAAAGGCTAGCGGGAAAGAGACCCAGTACTTC. It translates to CASSLKASGKETQYF.